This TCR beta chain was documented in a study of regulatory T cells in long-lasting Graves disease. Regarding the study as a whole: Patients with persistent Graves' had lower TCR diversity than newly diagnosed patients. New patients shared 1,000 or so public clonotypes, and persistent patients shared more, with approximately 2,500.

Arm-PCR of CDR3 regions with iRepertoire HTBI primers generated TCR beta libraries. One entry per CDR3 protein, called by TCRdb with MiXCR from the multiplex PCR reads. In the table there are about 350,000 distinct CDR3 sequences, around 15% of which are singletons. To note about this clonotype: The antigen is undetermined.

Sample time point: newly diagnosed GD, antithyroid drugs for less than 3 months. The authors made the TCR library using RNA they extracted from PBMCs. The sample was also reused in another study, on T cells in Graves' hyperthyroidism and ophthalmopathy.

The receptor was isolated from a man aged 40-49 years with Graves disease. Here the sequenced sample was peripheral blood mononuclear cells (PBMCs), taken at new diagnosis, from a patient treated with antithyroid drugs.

The CDR3 DNA reads as TGCGCCAGCAGCCAAGCCTACACTGAAGCTTTCTTT. It translates to CASSQAYTEAFF. The V call is TRBV4-1, the J call TRBJ1-1; D unclear. The CDR3 spans 12 residues. Deletions cut 1 base from V and 3 bases from J, with 3 bases between. CDR1 is MGHRA, CDR2 YSYEKL, per germline.